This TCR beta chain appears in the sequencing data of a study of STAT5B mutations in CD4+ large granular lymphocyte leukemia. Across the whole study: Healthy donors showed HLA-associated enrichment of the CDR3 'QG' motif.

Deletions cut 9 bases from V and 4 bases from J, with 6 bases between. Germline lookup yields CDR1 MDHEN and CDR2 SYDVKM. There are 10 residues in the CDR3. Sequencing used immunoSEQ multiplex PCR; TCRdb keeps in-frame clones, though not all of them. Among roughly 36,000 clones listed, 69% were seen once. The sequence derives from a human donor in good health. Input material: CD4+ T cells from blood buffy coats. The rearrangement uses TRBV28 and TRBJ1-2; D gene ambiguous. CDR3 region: CASAAYGYTF. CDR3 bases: TGTGCCAGTGCGGCCTATGGCTACACCTTC.